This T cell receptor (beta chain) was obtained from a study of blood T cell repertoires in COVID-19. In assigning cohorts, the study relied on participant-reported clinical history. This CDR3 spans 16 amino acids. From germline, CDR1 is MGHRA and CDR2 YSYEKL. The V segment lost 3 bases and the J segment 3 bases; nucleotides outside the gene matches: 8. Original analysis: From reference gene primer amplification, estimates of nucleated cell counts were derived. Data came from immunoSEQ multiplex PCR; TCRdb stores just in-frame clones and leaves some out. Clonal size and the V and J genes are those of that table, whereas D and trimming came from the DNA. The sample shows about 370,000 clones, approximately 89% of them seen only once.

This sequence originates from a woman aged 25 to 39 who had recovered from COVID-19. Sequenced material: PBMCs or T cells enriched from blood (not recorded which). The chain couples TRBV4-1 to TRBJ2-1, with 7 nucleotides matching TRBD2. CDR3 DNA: TGCGCCAGCAGCCACCCCCCGGCGGGAGTCTACAATGAGCAGTTCTTC. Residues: CASSHPPAGVYNEQFF.